This T cell receptor beta chain was sequenced for a study of shared clonotypes between healthy human individuals. Turning to the study itself: A couple of female and a few male donors aged 18 to 49 were enrolled.

Study observations and caveats: Sample collection involved blood only; tissue repertoires are likely different.

J gave up 7 bases and V 7 bases, and 8 bases lay outside the gene matches. Germline CDR1 ENHRY, CDR2 SYGVKD. This CDR3 is built from 14 residues. Assay: immunoSEQ multiplex PCR; the TCRdb copy retains only in-frame clones and omits some. There are roughly 2,300,000 clones in the sample; around 92% occur only once, and 0.37% lies in the top ten. CD4+ cell separation produced CD45RA+ naive and CD45RA-negative memory subsets. On this clone: Its matching antigen is unknown.

The sequenced sample consisted of naive CD4+ T cells from PBMCs. Subset indicated: CD45RA+ positively selected. This chain connects TRBV10-3 to TRBJ1-5; TRBD1 aligns across 9 bases. The receptor was isolated from a man aged 18 to 30 in good health. Some clones in this sample may be carry-over from other donors' samples. In DNA, the CDR3 is TGTGCCATCAAGGACAGGGGAGAGTGGCAGCCCCAGCATTTT. Protein sequence: CAIKDRGEWQPQHF.